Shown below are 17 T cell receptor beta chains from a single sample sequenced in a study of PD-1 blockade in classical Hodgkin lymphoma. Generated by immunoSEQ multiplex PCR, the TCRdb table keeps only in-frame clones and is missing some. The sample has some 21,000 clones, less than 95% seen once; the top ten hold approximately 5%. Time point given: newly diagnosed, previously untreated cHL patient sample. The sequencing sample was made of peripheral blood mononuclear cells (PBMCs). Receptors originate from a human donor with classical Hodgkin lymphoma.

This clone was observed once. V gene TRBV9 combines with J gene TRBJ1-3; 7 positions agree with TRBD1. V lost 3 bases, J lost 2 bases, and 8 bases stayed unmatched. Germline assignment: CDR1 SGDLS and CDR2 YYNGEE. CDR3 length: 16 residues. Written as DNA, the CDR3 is TGTGCCAGCAGCGCCCACCGGGACAGAGCTGGAAACACCATATATTTT. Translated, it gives CASSAHRDRAGNTIYF. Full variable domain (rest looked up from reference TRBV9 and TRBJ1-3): DSGVTQTPKHLITATGQRVTLRCSPRSGDLSVYWYQQSLDQGLQFLIQYYNGEERAKGNILERFSAQQFPDLHSELNLSSLELGDSALYFCASSAHRDRAGNTIYFGEGSWLTVV.

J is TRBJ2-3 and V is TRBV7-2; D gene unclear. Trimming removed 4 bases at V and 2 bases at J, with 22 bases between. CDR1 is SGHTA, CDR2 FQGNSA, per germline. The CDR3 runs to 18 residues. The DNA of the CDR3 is TGTGCCAGCAGCTCACCGGGCTACACAAGTCGCTTCACAGATACGCAGTATTTT. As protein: CASSSPGYTSRFTDTQYF.

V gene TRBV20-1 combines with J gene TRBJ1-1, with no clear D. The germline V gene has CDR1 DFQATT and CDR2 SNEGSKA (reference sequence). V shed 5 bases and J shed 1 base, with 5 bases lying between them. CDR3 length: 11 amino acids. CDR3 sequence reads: CSALRNTEAFF. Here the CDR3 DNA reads TGCAGTGCTTTGAGGAACACTGAAGCTTTCTTT.

The CDR3 sequence: CASRGQGSYEQYF. The CDR3 DNA reads TGTGCCAGCAGGGGACAGGGATCCTACGAGCAGTACTTC. The chain employs TRBV25-1 and TRBJ2-7, with 9 bases aligning to TRBD1. The trim removed 6 bases at V and 1 base at J, leaving 1 base unmatched. Germline V gene sequence: CDR1 MGHDK, CDR2 SYGVNS. The length of the CDR3 is 13 residues.

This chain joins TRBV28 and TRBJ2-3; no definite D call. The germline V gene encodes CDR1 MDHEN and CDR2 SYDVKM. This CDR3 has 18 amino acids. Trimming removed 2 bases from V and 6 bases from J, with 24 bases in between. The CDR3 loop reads CASSLRTAKSSWVDTQYF. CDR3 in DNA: TGTGCCAGCAGTTTACGAACAGCCAAATCAAGTTGGGTGGATACGCAGTATTTT.

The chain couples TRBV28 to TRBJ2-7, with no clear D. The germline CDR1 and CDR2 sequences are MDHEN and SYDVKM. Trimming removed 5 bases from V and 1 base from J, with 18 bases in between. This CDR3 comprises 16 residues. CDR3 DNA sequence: TGTGCCAGCAGTCCCACCCCATGGGTTTCTTCCTACGAGCAGTACTTC. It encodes CASSPTPWVSSYEQYF.

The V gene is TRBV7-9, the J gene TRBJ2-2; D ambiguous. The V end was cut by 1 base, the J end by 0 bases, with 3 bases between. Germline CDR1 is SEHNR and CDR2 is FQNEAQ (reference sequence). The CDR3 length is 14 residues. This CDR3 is CASSLEANTGELFF. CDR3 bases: TGTGCCAGCAGCTTAGAGGCGAACACCGGGGAGCTGTTTTTT. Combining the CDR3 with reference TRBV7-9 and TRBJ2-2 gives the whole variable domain DTGVSQNPRHKITKRGQNVTFRCDPISEHNRLYWYRQTLGQGPEFLTYFQNEAQLEKSRLLSDRFSAERPKGSFSTLEIQRTEQGDSAMYLCASSLEANTGELFFGEGSRLTVL.

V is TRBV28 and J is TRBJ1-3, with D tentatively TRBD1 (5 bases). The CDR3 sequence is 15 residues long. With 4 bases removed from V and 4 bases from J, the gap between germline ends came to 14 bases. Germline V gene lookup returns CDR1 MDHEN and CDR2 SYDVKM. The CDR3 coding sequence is TGTGCCAGCAGTTCCTTTTCGGGGGTCGGAAACACCATATATTTT. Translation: CASSSFSGVGNTIYF.

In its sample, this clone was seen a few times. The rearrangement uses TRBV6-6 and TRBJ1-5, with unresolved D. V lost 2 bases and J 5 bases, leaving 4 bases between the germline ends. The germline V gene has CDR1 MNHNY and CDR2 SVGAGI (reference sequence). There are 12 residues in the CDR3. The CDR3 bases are TGTGCCAGCAGTTACGGTCATCAGCCCCAGCATTTT. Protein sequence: CASSYGHQPQHF.

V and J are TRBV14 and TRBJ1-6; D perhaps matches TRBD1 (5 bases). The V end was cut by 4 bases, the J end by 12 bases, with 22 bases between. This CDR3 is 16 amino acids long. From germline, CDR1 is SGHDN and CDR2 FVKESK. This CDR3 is CASSPGRRVLRGPLHF. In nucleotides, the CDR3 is TGTGCCAGCAGCCCGGGCCGTCGGGTGCTAAGGGGACCCCTCCACTTT.

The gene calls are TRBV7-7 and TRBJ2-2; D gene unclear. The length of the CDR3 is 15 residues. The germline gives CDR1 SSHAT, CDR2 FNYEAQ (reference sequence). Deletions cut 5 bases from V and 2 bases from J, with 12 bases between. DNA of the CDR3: TGTGCCAGCAGCCCCGAGCCCTTAAACACCGGGGAGCTGTTTTTT. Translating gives CASSPEPLNTGELFF.

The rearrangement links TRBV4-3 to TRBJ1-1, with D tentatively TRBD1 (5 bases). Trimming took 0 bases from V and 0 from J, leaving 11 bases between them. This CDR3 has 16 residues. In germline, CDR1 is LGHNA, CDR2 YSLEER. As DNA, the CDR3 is TGCGCCAGCAGCCAAGAATCAGGACACATGAACACTGAAGCTTTCTTT. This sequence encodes CASSQESGHMNTEAFF.

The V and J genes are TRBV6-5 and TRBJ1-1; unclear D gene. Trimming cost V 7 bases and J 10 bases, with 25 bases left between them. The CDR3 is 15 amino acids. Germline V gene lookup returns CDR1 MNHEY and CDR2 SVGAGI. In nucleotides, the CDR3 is TGTGCCAGCACCCAACCGCCGGGTGCCCCCCGAGGAGCTTTCTTT. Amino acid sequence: CASTQPPGAPRGAFF.

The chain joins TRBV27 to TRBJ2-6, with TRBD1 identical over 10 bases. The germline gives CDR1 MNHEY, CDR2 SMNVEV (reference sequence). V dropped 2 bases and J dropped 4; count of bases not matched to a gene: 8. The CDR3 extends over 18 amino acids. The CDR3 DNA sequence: TGTGCCAGCAGTTTAAAGGGACAGGGGACGACAGGGGCCAACGTCCTGACTTTC. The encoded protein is CASSLKGQGTTGANVLTF.

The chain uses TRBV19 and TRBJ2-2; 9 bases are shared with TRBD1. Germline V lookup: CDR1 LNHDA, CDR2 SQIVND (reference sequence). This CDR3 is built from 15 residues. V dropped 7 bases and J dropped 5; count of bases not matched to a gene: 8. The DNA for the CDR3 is TGTGCCAGTACAAGGGGGACAGGGAATACCGGGGAGCTGTTTTTT. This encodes CASTRGTGNTGELFF.

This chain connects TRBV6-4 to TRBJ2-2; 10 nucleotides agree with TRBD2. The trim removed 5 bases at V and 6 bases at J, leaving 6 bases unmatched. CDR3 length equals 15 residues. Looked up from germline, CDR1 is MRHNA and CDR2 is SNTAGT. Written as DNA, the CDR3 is TGTGCCAGCAGTCCTGGACTAGCGGAGTCCGGGGAGCTGTTTTTT. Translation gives CASSPGLAESGELFF.

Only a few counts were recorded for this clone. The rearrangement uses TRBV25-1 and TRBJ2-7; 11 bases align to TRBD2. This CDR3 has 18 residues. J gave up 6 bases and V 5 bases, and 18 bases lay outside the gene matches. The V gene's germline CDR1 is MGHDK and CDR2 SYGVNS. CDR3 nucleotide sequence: TGTGCCAGCAGTCAACAGGGAGTAGCGGGGGGGTCCTTCGGCGAGCAGTACTTC. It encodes CASSQQGVAGGSFGEQYF.